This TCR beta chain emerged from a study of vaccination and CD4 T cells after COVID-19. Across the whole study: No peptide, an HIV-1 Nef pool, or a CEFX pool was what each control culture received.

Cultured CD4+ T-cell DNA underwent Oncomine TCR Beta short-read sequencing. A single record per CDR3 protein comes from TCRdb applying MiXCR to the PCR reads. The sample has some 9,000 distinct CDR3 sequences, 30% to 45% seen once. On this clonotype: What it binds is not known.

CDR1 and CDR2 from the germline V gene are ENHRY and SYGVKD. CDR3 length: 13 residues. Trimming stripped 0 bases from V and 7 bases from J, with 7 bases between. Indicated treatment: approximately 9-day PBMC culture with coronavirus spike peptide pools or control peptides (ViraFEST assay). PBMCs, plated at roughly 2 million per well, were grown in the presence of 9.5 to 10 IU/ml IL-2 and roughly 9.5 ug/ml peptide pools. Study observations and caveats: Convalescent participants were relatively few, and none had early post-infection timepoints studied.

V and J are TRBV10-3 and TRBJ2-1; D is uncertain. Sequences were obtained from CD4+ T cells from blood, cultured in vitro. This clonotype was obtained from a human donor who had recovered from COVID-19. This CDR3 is CAISESQRNEQFF. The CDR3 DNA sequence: TGTGCCATCAGTGAGTCTCAGAGGAATGAGCAGTTCTTC.